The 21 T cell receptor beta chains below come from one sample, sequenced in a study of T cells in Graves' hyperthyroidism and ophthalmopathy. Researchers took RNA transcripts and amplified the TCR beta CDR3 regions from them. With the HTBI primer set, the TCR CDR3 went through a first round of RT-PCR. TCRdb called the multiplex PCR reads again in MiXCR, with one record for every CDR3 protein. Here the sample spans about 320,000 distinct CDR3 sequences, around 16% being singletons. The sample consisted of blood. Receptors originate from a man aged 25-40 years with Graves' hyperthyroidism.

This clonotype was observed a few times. Here the CDR3 reads CASSLGDPTDTQYF. The DNA for the CDR3 is TGTGCCAGCAGTCTTGGGGACCCCACAGATACGCAGTATTTT. The chain uses TRBV6-1 and TRBJ2-3; perhaps D is TRBD1 or TRBD2 (5 bases each). Looked up from germline, CDR1 is MNHNS and CDR2 is SASEGT. CDR3 length: 14 residues. Trimming cost V 5 bases and J 2 bases, with 11 bases left between them.

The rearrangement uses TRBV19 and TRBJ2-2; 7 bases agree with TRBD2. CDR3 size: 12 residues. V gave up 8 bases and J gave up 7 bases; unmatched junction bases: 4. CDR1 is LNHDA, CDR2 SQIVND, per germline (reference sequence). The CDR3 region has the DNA TGTGCCAGTCGGGGGGTAGACGGGGAGCTGTTTTTT. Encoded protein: CASRGVDGELFF.

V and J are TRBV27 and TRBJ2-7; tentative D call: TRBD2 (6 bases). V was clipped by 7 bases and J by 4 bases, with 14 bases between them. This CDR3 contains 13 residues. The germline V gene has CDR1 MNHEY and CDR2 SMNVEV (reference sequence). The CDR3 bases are TGTGCCAGCAAGGAACCCGGGGGATACGAGCAGTACTTC. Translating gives CASKEPGGYEQYF.

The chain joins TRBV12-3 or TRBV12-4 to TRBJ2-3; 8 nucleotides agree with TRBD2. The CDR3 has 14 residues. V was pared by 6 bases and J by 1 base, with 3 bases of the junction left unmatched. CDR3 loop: CASRVLAGTDTQYF. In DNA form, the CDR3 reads TGTGCCAGCAGAGTACTAGCGGGCACAGATACGCAGTATTTT.

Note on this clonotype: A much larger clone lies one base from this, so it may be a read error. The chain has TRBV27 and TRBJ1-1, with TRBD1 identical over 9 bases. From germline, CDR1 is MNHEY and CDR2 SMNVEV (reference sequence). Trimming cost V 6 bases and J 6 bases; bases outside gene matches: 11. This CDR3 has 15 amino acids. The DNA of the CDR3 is TGTGCCAGCAGGGCCGGGACAGGGTTTCTCGCTGAAGCTTTCTTT. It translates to CASRAGTGFLAEAFF.

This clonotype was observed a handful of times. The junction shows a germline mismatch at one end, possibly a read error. The CDR3 loop reads CASTVLGLADNEQFF. The DNA for the CDR3 is TGTGCCAGCACCGTACTGGGACTAGCGGACAATGAGCAGTTCTTC. The chain carries TRBV9 and TRBJ2-1, with 11 bases lining up with TRBD2. The germline CDR1 and CDR2 sequences are SGDLS and YYNGEE. This CDR3 has 15 residues.

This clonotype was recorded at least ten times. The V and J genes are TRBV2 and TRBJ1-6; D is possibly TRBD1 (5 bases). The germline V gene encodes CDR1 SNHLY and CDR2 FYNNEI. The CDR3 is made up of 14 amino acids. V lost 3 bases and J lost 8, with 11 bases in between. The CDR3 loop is CASSDKGWHSPLHF. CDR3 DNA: TGTGCCAGCAGTGATAAGGGGTGGCATTCACCCCTCCACTTT.

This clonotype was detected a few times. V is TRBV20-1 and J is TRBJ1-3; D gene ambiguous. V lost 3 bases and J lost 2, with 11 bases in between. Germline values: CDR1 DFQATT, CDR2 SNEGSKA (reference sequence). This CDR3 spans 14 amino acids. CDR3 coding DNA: TGCAGTGCTAGGATCGGCAGTACTGGAAACACCATATATTTT. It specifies CSARIGSTGNTIYF.

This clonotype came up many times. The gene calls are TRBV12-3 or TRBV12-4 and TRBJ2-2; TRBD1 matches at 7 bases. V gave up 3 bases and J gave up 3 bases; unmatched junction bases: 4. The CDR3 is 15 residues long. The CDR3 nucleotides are TGTGCCAGCAGTTTCAGGCAGGGGGACACCGGGGAGCTGTTTTTT. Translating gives CASSFRQGDTGELFF.

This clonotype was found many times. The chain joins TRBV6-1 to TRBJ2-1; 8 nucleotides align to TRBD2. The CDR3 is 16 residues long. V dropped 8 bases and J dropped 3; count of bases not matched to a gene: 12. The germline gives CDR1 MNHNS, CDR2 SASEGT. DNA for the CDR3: TGTGCCAGCGGGGGGGGTCCGGGACTAGTCTACAATGAGCAGTTCTTC. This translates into CASGGGPGLVYNEQFF.

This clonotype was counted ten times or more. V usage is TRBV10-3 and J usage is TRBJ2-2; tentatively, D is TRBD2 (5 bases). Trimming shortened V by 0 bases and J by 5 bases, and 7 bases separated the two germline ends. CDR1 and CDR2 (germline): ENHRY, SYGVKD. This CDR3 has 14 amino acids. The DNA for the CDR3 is TGTGCCATCAGTGAGTCGGGCGGGACCGGGGAGCTGTTTTTT. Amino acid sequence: CAISESGGTGELFF.

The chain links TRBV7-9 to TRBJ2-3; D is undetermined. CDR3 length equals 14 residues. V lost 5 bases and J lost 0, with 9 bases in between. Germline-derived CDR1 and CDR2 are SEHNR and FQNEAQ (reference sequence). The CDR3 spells CASSALFSTDTQYF. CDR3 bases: TGTGCCAGCAGCGCCCTTTTTAGCACAGATACGCAGTATTTT.

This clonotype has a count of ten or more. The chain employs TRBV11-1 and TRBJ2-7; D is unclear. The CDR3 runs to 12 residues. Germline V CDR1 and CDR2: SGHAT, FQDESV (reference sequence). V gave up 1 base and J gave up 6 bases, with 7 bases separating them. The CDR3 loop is CASSLVWGEQYF. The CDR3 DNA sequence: TGTGCCAGCAGCTTAGTCTGGGGCGAGCAGTACTTC. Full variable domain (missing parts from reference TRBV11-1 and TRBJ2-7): EAEVAQSPRYKITEKSQAVAFWCDPISGHATLYWYRQILGQGPELLVQFQDESVVDDSQLPKDRFSAERLKGVDSTLKIQPAELGDSAMYLCASSLVWGEQYFGPGTRLTVT.

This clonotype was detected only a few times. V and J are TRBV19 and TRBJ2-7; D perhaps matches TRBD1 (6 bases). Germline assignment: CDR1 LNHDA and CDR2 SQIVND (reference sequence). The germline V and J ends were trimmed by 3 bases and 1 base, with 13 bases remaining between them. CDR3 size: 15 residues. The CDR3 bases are TGTGCCAGTAGTATGTCCCAGGGGATTTCCTACGAGCAGTACTTC. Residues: CASSMSQGISYEQYF.

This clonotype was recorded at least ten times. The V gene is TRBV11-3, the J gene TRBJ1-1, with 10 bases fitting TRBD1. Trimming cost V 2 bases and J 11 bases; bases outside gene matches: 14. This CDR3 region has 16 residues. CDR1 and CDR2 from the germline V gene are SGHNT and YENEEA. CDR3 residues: CASSLSETGGPVRAFF. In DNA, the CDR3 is TGTGCCAGCAGCTTATCCGAGACAGGGGGCCCCGTTCGGGCTTTCTTT. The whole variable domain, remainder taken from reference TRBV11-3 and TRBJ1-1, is EAGVVQSPRYKIIEKKQPVAFWCNPISGHNTLYWYLQNLGQGPELLIRYENEEAVDDSQLPKDRFSAERLKGVDSTLKIQPAELGDSAVYLCASSLSETGGPVRAFFGQGTRLTVV.

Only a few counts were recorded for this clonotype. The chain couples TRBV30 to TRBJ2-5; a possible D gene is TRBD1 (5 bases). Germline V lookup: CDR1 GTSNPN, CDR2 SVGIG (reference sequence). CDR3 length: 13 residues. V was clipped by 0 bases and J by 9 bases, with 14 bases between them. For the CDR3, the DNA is TGTGCCTGGAGTGTAGGAGACCAAGGGGCCCAGTACTTC. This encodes CAWSVGDQGAQYF. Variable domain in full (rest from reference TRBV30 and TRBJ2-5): SQTIHQWPATLVQPVGSPLSLECTVEGTSNPNLYWYRQAAGRGLQLLFYSVGIGQISSEVPQNLSASRPQDRQFILSSKKLLLSDSGFYLCAWSVGDQGAQYFGPGTRLLVL.

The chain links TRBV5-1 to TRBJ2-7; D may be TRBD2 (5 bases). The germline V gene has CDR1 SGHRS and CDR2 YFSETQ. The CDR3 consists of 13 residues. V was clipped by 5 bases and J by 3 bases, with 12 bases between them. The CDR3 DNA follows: TGCGCCAGCAGACCGGGGTGGGGCTACGAGCAGTACTTC. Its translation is CASRPGWGYEQYF. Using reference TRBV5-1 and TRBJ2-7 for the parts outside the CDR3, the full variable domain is KAGVTQTPRYLIKTRGQQVTLSCSPISGHRSVSWYQQTPGQGLQFLFEYFSETQRNKGNFPGRFSGRQFSNSRSEMNVSTLELGDSALYLCASRPGWGYEQYFGPGTRLTVT.

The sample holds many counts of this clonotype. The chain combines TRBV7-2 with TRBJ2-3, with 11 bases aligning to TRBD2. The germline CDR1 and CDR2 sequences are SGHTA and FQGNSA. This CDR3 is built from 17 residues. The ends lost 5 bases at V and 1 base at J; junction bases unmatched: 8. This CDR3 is CASSPSPGLAGTDTQYF. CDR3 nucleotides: TGTGCCAGCAGCCCCTCCCCGGGACTAGCGGGCACAGATACGCAGTATTTT.

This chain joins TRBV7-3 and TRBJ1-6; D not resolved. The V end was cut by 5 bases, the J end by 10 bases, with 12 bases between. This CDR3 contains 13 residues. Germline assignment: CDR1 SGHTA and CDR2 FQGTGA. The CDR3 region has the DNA TGTGCCAGCAGCCCTGAGAGAGGGTCACCCCTCCACTTT. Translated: CASSPERGSPLHF. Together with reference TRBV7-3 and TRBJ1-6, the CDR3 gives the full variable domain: GAGVSQTPSNKVTEKGKYVELRCDPISGHTALYWYRQSLGQGPEFLIYFQGTGAADDSGLPNDRFFAVRPEGSVSTLKIQRTERGDSAVYLCASSPERGSPLHFGNGTRLTVT.

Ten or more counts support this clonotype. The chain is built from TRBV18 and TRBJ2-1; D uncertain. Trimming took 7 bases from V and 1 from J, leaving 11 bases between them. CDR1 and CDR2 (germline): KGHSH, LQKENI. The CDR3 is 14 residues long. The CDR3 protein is CASLTGQSYNEQFF. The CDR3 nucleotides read TGTGCCAGCTTGACCGGTCAATCCTACAATGAGCAGTTCTTC.

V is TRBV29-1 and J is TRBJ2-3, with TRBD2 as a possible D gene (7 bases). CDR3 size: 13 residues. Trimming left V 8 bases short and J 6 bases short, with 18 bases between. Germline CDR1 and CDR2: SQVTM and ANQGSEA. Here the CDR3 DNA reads TGCAGCTCGGGGGGCAGGGAGTCGGATACGCAGTATTTT. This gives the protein CSSGGRESDTQYF.